The source of this T cell receptor (beta chain) is a study of blood T cells in healthy people across ages. General study results and limits: Versus aged donors, long-lived donors had higher diversity and more naive CD4+ cells.

A second roughly 6 to 12 cycle PCR used barcoded and J-beta primers. TCRdb reprocessed the 5' RACE reads with MiXCR, giving one entry per CDR3 protein. The table lists 1 million to 1.2 million distinct CDR3 sequences, less than 45% of them singletons. CDR3 length: 16 residues. Per the germline V gene, CDR1 is SGHDN and CDR2 is FVKESK. The germline V and J ends were trimmed by 3 bases and 0 bases, with 14 bases remaining between them. With respect to this clonotype: Its cognate antigen is unknown.

The clonotype was recovered from a man aged 18 to 29 in good health. The rearrangement joins TRBV14 to TRBJ1-1; no definite D call. What was sequenced was blood. CDR3: CASSQSTSFMNTEAFF. The CDR3, as DNA: TGTGCCAGCAGCCAGTCTACGAGTTTTATGAACACTGAAGCTTTCTTT.